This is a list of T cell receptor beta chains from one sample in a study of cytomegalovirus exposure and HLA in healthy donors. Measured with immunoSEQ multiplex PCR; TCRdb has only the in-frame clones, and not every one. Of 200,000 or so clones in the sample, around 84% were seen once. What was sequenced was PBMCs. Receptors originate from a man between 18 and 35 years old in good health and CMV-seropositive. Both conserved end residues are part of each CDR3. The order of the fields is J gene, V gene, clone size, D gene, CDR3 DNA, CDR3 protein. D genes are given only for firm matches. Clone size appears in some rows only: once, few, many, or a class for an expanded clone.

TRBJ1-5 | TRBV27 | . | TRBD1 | TGTGCCAGCAGTTTTTGGGGGACAGCAACTCTCAGAGCCCAGCATTTT | CASSFWGTATLRAQHF
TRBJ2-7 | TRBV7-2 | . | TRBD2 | TGTGCCAGCAGCGGGACTAGCGGGAGAATGTACGAGCAGTACTTC | CASSGTSGRMYEQYF
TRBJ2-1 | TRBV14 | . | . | TGTGCCAGCAGCCAAGAAAGGGGACTCGCGAGACATGAGCAGTTCTTC | CASSQERGLARHEQFF
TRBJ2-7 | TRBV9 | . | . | TGTGCCAGCAGCGTAGGAGGTAAGAGCGAGCAGTACTTC | CASSVGGKSEQYF
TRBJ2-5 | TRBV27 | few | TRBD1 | TGTGCCAGCAGTGTCCGAACAGGGGGCTTAGGGGAGACCCAGTACTTC | CASSVRTGGLGETQYF
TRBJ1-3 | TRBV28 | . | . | TGTGCCAGCAGTTTGTACACAGGGTTAGGGTCTGGAAACACCATATATTTT | CASSLYTGLGSGNTIYF
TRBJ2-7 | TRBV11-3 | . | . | TGTGCCAGCAGCTTAAGCCCCAATCGCGAGCAGTACTTC | CASSLSPNREQYF
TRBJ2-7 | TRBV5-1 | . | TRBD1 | TGCGCCAGCAGGACATCGACAGGGGGGTACGAGCAGTACTTC | CASRTSTGGYEQYF
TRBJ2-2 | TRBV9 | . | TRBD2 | TGTGCCAGCAGGCCGGGACTAGTTTACCCCGGGGAGCTGTTTTTT | CASRPGLVYPGELFF
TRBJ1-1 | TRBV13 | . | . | TGTGCCAGCAGCCCACCGGGCAGGGCAACAGCTTTCTTT | CASSPPGRATAFF
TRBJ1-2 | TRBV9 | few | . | TGTGCCAGTAATACTTTTGGGACAAACTATGGCTACACCTTC | CASNTFGTNYGYTF
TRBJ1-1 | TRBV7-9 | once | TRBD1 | TGTGCCAGCAGCTTAGGTGGACAGGCCTTTACTTTT | CASSLGGQAFTF
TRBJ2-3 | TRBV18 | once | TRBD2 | TGTGCCAGCTCACCTATAGCGGGAGCCACAGATACGCAGTATTTT | CASSPIAGATDTQYF
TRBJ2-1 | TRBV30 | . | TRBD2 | TGTGCCTGGACCCCAGGGACTAGCGGGAGGGATGAGCAGTTCTTC | CAWTPGTSGRDEQFF
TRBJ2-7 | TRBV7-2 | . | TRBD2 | TGTGCCAGCAGTCCGCAAATAGCTAGCGGAGCGTACGAGCAGTACTTC | CASSPQIASGAYEQYF
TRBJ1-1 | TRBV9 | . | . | TGTGCCAGCAGCGTAGATAGCAGGTGGGGGGACACTGAAGCTTTCTTT | CASSVDSRWGDTEAFF
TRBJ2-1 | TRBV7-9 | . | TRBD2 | TGTGCCAGCAGCCTGACCGGGACTAGCGCAGCAAATGAGCAGTTCTTC | CASSLTGTSAANEQFF
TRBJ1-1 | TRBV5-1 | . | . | TGCGCCAGCAGCTTGGCCACGGGGAACACTGAAGCTTTCTTT | CASSLATGNTEAFF
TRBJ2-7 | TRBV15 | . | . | TGTGCCACCAGCAGAGAACAGGGCCCCTACGAGCAGTACTTC | CATSREQGPYEQYF
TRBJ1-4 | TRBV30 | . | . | TGTGCCTGGAGTGTATTAGGTAGAGGGTTTGGGGCAACTAATGAAAAACTGTTTTTT | CAWSVLGRGFGATNEKLFF
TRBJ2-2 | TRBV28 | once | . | TGTGCCAGCAGTCTACTTACCGGGGAGCTGTTTTTT | CASSLLTGELFF
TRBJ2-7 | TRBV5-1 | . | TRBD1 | TGCGCCAGCAGCTTTTGGACAGGGAAGAACTACGAGCAGTACTTC | CASSFWTGKNYEQYF
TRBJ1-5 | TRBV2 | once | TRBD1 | TGTGCCAGCACCAGAGGACAGGGAAATCAGCCCCAGCATTTT | CASTRGQGNQPQHF
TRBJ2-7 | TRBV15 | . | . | TGTGCCACCCGGGGACTTGCCTACGAGCAGTACTTC | CATRGLAYEQYF
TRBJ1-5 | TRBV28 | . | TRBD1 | TGTGCCAGCAGTTTACGCTCACGGACAGGGGGGAATCAGCCCCAGCATTTT | CASSLRSRTGGNQPQHF
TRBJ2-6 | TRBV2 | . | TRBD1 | TGTGCCAGCAGTGGTCCACGGGACAGGGGCTCCTCTGGGGCCAACGTCCTGACTTTC | CASSGPRDRGSSGANVLTF
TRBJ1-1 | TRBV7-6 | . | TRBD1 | TGTGCCAGCAGCCCATATACCGGGACAGGGGGCACTGAAGCTTTCTTT | CASSPYTGTGGTEAFF
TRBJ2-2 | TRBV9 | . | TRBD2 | TGTGCCAGCAGCTTTCTAGCGGGGACGAACACCGGGGAGCTGTTTTTT | CASSFLAGTNTGELFF